Listed here are 17 T cell receptor beta chains from one sample, sequenced in a study of blood T cell repertoires in COVID-19. Profiled with immunoSEQ multiplex PCR; TCRdb holds only in-frame clones, not every one. The sample holds roughly 160,000 clones, around nine tenths seen once. Sample: peripheral blood. These receptor sequences come from a man in his fifties or sixties with COVID-19, enrolled during active disease.

This clone was seen just once. The CDR3 coding sequence is TGTGCCAGCAGCCAAGACTCCAATCAGCCCCAGCATTTT. Its protein product is CASSQDSNQPQHF. V usage is TRBV3-1 (or the pseudogene TRBV3-2) and J usage is TRBJ1-5; no clear D gene. V gave up 0 bases and J gave up 3 bases, with 3 bases separating them. CDR1 is LGHDT and CDR2 is YNNKEL in the germline V gene (reference sequence). This CDR3 contains 13 residues.

The chain uses TRBV24-1 and TRBJ1-1, with unresolved D. Germline V gene data show CDR1 as KGHDR and CDR2 as SFDVKD. V dropped 5 bases and J dropped 4 bases, with 16 bases sitting between them. The CDR3 length is 15 residues. The CDR3 loop is CATSVQSASRTEAFF. As DNA, the CDR3 is TGTGCCACCAGTGTGCAGTCCGCCTCCCGCACTGAAGCTTTCTTT.

This clone was observed once. The V call is TRBV27, the J call TRBJ2-7; D unresolved. The CDR3 contains 13 residues. CDR1 and CDR2 (germline): MNHEY, SMNVEV (reference sequence). The V gene lost 6 bases and the J gene lost 3 bases, with 12 bases spanning the gap. CDR3 bases: TGTGCCAGCAGCCACCCCCGCAGCTACGAGCAGTACTTC. Amino acids: CASSHPRSYEQYF.

J is TRBJ2-7 and V is TRBV30; D might be TRBD1 (5 bases). Germline loops: CDR1 GTSNPN, CDR2 SVGIG (reference sequence). Trimming shortened V by 0 bases and J by 1 base, and 19 bases separated the two germline ends. This CDR3 comprises 17 residues. CDR3 DNA: TGTGCCTGGAGTGTGGCCAGGGTCACCACCACGTCCTACGAGCAGTACTTC. Translation: CAWSVARVTTTSYEQYF.

This sequence joins TRBV9 and TRBJ2-5; TRBD1 matches at 8 bases. The ends lost 4 bases at V and 4 bases at J; junction bases unmatched: 6. Germline-derived CDR1 and CDR2 are SGDLS and YYNGEE. There are 14 residues in the CDR3. The CDR3 nucleotides are TGTGCCAGCAGCCCGGGACAGGTTCGAGAGACCCAGTACTTC. Residues: CASSPGQVRETQYF.

This clone was observed once. The chain combines TRBV6-6 with TRBJ2-2, with 8 positions matching TRBD1. Trimming removed 10 bases from V and 5 bases from J; junction bases left unmatched: 3. Per germline, CDR1 MNHNY and CDR2 SVGAGI (reference sequence). CDR3 size: 12 residues. CDR3 nucleotides: TGTGCCACCGACAGGGGTACCGGGGAGCTGTTTTTT. Its protein product is CATDRGTGELFF.

The chain couples TRBV6-5 to TRBJ1-1; 7 bases line up with TRBD1. Germline lookup yields CDR1 MNHEY and CDR2 SVGAGI. The CDR3 contains 12 residues. Losses at the gene ends were 5 bases for V and 4 bases for J; bases not matched to a gene: 1. For the CDR3, the DNA is TGTGCCAGCAGTAGGGGGCTCACTGAAGCTTTCTTT. Translation: CASSRGLTEAFF.

The rearrangement links TRBV5-1 to TRBJ2-1; TRBD2 aligns across 9 bases. The trim removed 7 bases at V and 5 bases at J, leaving 10 bases unmatched. Germline CDR1 is SGHRS and CDR2 is YFSETQ. CDR3 size: 15 residues. In nucleotides, the CDR3 is TGCGCCAGCGGGGCTAGCGGGGCCTCGAACAATGAGCAGTTCTTC. Residues: CASGASGASNNEQFF.

This clone was seen once. The J gene is TRBJ1-4, the V gene TRBV18; 7 positions match TRBD1. The germline V gene has CDR1 KGHSH and CDR2 LQKENI. There are 16 residues in the CDR3. The J segment lost 0 bases and the V segment lost 3 bases, leaving 4 bases of the junction unmatched. The CDR3 loop reads CASSPGQISTNEKLFF. CDR3 nucleotide sequence: TGTGCCAGCTCACCGGGACAGATTTCAACTAATGAAAAACTGTTTTTT. The whole variable domain, remainder taken from reference TRBV18 and TRBJ1-4, is NAGVMQNPRHLVRRRGQEARLRCSPMKGHSHVYWYRQLPEEGLKFMVYLQKENIIDESGMPKERFSAEFPKEGPSILRIQQVVRGDSAAYFCASSPGQISTNEKLFFGSGTQLSVL.

V is TRBV12-3 or TRBV12-4 and J is TRBJ1-1; TRBD1 matches 12 bases. V shed 3 bases, J shed 11 bases, and the junction held 4 bases outside the gene matches. The CDR3 runs to 13 residues. The CDR3 protein is CASSFGTGGRAFF. As DNA, the CDR3 is TGTGCCAGCAGTTTTGGGACAGGGGGCCGGGCTTTCTTT.

This clone was found a few times. This chain links TRBV5-1 with TRBJ1-4; 7 bases are shared with TRBD1. Germline CDR1 reads SGHRS; CDR2 reads YFSETQ. The V segment lost 0 bases and the J segment 4 bases; nucleotides outside the gene matches: 3. The CDR3 sequence is 15 residues long. The chain's CDR3 is CASSLGQGDNEKLFF. The CDR3 DNA sequence: TGCGCCAGCAGCTTGGGACAGGGTGATAATGAAAAACTGTTTTTT.

This chain joins TRBV19 and TRBJ2-1; 8 bases align to TRBD2. CDR1 is LNHDA and CDR2 is SQIVND in the germline V gene (reference sequence). After removal of 11 bases from V and 7 bases from J, the junction contained 13 bases not matched to a gene. CDR3 length equals 14 residues. As DNA, the CDR3 is TGTGCCTCCGAAGGTGCGGGAGGAGGGAATGAGCAGTTCTTC. Translation: CASEGAGGGNEQFF.

The rearrangement joins TRBV6-2 or TRBV6-3 to TRBJ2-1, with D possibly matching TRBD2 (6 bases). V was clipped by 4 bases and J by 8 bases, with 15 bases between them. This CDR3 contains 14 residues. Germline loops: CDR1 MNHEY, CDR2 SVGEGT. CDR3 protein: CASSSVLAVHEQFF. The CDR3 DNA reads as TGTGCCAGCAGTTCCGTTTTAGCGGTCCATGAGCAGTTCTTC.

The genes are TRBV19 and TRBJ2-1; 10 bases fit TRBD2. Germline assignment: CDR1 LNHDA and CDR2 SQIVND (reference sequence). The CDR3 totals 15 residues. The J segment lost 7 bases and the V segment lost 7 bases, leaving 10 bases of the junction unmatched. In DNA form, the CDR3 reads TGTGCCAGTATTAATCTAGCGGGGGCCGTAAATGAGCAGTTCTTC. Translation gives CASINLAGAVNEQFF.

This chain links TRBV19 with TRBJ1-2, with D uncertain. The V and J ends lost 6 bases and 0 bases respectively, with 11 bases between them. The CDR3 extends over 14 amino acids. The V gene's germline CDR1 is LNHDA and CDR2 SQIVND (reference sequence). As DNA, the CDR3 is TGTGCCAGTAGCCAAGGAGAAGCTAACTATGGCTACACCTTC. Protein product: CASSQGEANYGYTF.

J is TRBJ2-6 and V is TRBV4-3; D perhaps matches TRBD2 (5 bases). CDR1 is LGHNA, CDR2 YSLEER, per germline. Trimming took off 4 bases at V and 0 bases at J, with 10 bases between the two ends. The length of the CDR3 is 16 residues. The CDR3 is CASSPPGSSGANVLTF. CDR3 DNA: TGCGCCAGCAGCCCCCCGGGATCCTCTGGGGCCAACGTCCTGACTTTC.

The chain couples TRBV10-3 to TRBJ1-4; no firm D call. The germline V gene encodes CDR1 ENHRY and CDR2 SYGVKD. Trimming took 2 bases from V and 3 from J, leaving 7 bases between them. The CDR3 totals 14 residues. CDR3 DNA sequence: TGTGCCATCAGTGAGAGCCTTTCTAATGAAAAACTGTTTTTT. Its translation is CAISESLSNEKLFF.